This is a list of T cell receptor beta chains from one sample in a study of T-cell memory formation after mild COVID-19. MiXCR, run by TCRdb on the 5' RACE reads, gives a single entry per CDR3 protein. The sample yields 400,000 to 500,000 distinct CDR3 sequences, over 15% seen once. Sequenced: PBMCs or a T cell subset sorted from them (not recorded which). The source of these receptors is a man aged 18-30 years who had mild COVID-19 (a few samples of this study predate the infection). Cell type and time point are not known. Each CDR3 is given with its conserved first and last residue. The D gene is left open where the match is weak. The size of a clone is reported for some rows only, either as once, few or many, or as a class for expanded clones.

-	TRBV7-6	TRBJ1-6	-	CASSPRAGGSPLHF	TGTGCCAGCAGCCCTCGGGCGGGTGGCTCACCCCTCCACTTT
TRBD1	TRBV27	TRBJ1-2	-	CASSSTGVYYGYTF	TGTGCCAGCTCATCAACAGGGGTCTACTATGGCTACACCTTC
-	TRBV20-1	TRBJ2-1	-	CSARDGAGLGYEQFF	TGCAGTGCTAGAGATGGGGCGGGGTTAGGGTATGAGCAGTTCTTC
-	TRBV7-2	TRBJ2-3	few	CASSLSPRLTDTQYF	TGTGCCAGCAGCTTAAGCCCCCGTTTAACAGATACGCAGTATTTT
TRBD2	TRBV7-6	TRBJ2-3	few	CASSVLAGGVDTQYF	TGTGCCAGCAGCGTCTTAGCGGGGGGTGTTGATACGCAGTATTTT
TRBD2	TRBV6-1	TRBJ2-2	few	CASSEAVGGGAGGELFF	TGTGCCAGCAGTGAAGCTGTCGGCGGGGGGGCCGGCGGGGAGCTGTTTTTT
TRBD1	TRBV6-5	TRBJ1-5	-	CASRRSTGSNQPQHF	TGTGCCAGCAGGAGATCGACAGGGTCAAATCAGCCCCAGCATTTT
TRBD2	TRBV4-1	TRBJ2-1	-	CASSHGTGGGRYNEQFF	TGCGCCAGCAGCCATGGGACCGGGGGGGGCAGATACAATGAGCAGTTCTTC
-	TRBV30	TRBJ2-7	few	CAWSVLRGTYEQYF	TGTGCCTGGAGTGTACTCCGGGGAACCTACGAGCAGTACTTC
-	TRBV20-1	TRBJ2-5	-	CSAIGGQGETQYF	TGCAGTGCTATAGGGGGGCAGGGGGAGACCCAGTACTTC
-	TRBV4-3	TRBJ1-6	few	CASSLTHSSYNSPLHF	TGCGCCAGCAGCCTCACACACAGCTCCTATAATTCACCCCTCCACTTT
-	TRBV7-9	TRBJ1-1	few	CASSESAMNTEAFF	TGTGCCAGCAGCGAGAGCGCCATGAACACTGAAGCTTTCTTT
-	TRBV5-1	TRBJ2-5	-	CASSRLGVQETQYF	TGCGCCAGCAGCCGACTGGGTGTCCAAGAGACCCAGTACTTC
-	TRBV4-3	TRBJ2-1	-	CASSQDRGKRQFF	TGCGCCAGCAGCCAAGATCGGGGGAAGAGGCAGTTCTTC
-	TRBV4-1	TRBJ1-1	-	CASSRHEDRNTEAFF	TGCGCCAGCAGCCGCCACGAGGACAGGAACACTGAAGCTTTCTTT
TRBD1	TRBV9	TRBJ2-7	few	CASSARTGEGYEQYF	TGTGCCAGCAGCGCGAGGACAGGGGAAGGGTACGAGCAGTACTTC
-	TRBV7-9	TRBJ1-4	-	CASSLGEDLEKLFF	TGTGCCAGCAGCCTAGGGGAAGATTTAGAAAAACTGTTTTTT